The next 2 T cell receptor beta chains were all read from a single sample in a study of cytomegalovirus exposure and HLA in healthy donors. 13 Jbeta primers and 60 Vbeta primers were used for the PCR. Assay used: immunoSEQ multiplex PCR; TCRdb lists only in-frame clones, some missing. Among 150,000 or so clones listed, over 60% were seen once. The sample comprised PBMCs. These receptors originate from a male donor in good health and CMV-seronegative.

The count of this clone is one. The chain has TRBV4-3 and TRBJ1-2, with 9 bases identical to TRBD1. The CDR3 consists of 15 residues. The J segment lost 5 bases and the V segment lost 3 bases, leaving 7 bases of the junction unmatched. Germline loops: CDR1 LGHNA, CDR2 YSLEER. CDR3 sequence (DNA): TGCGCCAGCAGCCAGGGGGGGGACAGGGCATATGGCTACACCTTC. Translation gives CASSQGGDRAYGYTF.

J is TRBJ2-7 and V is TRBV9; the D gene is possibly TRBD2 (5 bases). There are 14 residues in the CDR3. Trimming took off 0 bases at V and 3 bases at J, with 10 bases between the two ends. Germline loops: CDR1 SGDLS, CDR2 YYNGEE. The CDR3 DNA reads TGTGCCAGCAGCGTAGGTAGCGTTTACTACGAGCAGTACTTC. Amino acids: CASSVGSVYYEQYF. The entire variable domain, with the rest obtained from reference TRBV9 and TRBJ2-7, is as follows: DSGVTQTPKHLITATGQRVTLRCSPRSGDLSVYWYQQSLDQGLQFLIQYYNGEERAKGNILERFSAQQFPDLHSELNLSSLELGDSALYFCASSVGSVYYEQYFGPGTRLTVT.